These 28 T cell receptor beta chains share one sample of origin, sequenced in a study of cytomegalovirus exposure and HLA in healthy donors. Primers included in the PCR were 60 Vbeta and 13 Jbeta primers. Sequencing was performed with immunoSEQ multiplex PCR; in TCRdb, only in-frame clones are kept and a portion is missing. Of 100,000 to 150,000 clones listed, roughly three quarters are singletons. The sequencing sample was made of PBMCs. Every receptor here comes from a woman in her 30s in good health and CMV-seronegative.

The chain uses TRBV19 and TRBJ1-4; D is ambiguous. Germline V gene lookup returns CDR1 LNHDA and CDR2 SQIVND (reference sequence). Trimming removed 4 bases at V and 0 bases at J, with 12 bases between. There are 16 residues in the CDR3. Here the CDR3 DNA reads TGTGCCAGTAGTACTACAGCCCAAGCAACTAATGAAAAACTGTTTTTT. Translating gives CASSTTAQATNEKLFF.

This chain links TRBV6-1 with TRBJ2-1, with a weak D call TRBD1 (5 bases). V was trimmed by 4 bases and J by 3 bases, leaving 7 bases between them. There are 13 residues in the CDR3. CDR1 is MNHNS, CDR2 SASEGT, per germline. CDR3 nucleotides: TGTGCCAGCAGTGCCCAGGGCTACAATGAGCAGTTCTTC. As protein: CASSAQGYNEQFF.

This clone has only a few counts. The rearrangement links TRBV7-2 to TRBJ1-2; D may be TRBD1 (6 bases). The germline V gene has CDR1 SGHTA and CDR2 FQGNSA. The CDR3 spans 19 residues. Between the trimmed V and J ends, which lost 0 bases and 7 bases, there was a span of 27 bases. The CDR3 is CASSLAGGSQGQGRGGYTF. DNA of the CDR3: TGTGCCAGCAGCTTAGCTGGGGGAAGCCAGGGGCAGGGGCGCGGTGGCTACACCTTC.

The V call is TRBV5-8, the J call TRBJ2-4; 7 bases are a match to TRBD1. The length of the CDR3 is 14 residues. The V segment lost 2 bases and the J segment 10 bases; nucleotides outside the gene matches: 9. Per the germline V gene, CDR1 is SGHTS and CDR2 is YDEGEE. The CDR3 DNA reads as TGTGCCAGCAGCTTTGATTCGGGACAGCTTATTCAGTACTTC. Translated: CASSFDSGQLIQYF.

The DNA of the CDR3 is TGCGCCAGCCGGGGTTTGTACACTGAAGCTTTCTTT. Its protein product is CASRGLYTEAFF. The gene calls are TRBV10-2 and TRBJ1-1; D not certain. This CDR3 has 12 amino acids. V was cut by 8 bases and J by 3 bases, with 10 bases left in between. Germline V lookup: CDR1 WSHSY, CDR2 SAAADI.

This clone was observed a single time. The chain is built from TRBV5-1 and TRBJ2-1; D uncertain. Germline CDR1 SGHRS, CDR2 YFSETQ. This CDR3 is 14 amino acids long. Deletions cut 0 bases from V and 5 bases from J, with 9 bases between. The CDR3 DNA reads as TGCGCCAGCAGCTTGGGGCCAACGAACAATGAGCAGTTCTTC. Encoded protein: CASSLGPTNNEQFF.

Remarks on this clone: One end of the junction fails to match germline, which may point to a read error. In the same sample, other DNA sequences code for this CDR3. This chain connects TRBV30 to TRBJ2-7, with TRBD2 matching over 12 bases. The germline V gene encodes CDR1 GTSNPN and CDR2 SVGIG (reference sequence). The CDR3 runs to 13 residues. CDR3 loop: CGVRLAGGREQYF. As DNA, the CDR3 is TGTGGGGTGAGGCTAGCGGGAGGGAGGGAGCAGTACTTT.

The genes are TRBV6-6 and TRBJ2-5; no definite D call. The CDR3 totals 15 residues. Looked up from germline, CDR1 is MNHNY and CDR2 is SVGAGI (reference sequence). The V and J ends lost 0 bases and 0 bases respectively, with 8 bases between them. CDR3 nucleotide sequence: TGTGCCAGCAGTTACTCTAGGAGCGACCAAGAGACCCAGTACTTC. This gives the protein CASSYSRSDQETQYF.

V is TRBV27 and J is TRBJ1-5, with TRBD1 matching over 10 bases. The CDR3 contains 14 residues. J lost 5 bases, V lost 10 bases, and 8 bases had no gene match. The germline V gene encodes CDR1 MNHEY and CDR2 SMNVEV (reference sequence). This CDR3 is CAISQDRGDQPQHF. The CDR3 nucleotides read TGTGCCATCAGCCAGGACAGGGGGGATCAGCCCCAGCATTTT.

The CDR3 loop is CASSQGQGLGTEAFF. CDR3 bases: TGCGCCAGCAGCCAAGGTCAGGGGCTGGGTACTGAAGCTTTCTTT. This chain connects TRBV4-1 to TRBJ1-1, with D possibly being TRBD1 (6 bases). The CDR3 totals 15 residues. The V and J ends lost 1 base and 5 bases respectively, with 14 bases between them. Looked up from germline, CDR1 is MGHRA and CDR2 is YSYEKL.

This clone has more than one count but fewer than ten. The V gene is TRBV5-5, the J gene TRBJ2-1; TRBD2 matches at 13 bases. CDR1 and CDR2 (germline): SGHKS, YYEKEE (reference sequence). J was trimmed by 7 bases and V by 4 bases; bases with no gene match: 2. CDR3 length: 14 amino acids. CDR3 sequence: CASSRLAGGNEQFF. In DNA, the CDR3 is TGTGCCAGCAGCCGACTAGCGGGGGGAAATGAGCAGTTCTTC.

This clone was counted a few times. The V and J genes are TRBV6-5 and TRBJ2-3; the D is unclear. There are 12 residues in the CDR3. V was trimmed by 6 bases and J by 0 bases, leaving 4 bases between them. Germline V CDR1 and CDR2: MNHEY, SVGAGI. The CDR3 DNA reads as TGTGCCAGCAGGGCTAGCACAGATACGCAGTATTTT. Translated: CASRASTDTQYF.

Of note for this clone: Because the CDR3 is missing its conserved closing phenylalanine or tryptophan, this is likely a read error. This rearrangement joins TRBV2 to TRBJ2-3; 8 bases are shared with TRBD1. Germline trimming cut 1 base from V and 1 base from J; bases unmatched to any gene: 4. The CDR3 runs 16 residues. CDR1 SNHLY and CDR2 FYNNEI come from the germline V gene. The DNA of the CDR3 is TGTGCCAGCAGTGAAGGTCAACAGGGGGGCACAGATACGCAGTATCTT. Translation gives CASSEGQQGGTDTQYL.

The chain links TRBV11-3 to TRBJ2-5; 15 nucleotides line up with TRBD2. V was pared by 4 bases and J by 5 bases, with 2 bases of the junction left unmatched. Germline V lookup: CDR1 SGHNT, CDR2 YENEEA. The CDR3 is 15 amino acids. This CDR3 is CASSSGTSGRETQYF. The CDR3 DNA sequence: TGTGCCAGCAGCTCAGGGACTAGCGGGAGGGAGACCCAGTACTTC.

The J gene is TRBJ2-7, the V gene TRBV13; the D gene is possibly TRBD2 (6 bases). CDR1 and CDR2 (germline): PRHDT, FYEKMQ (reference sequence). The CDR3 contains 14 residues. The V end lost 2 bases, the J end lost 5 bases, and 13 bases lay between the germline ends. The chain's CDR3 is CASSLRGRWDEQYF. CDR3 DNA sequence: TGTGCCAGCAGCTTACGTGGGAGGTGGGACGAGCAGTACTTC.

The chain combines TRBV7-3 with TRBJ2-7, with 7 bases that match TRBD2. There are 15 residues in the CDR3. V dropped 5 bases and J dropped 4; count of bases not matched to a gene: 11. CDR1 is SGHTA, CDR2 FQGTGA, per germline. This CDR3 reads CASSPVAGDIYEQYF. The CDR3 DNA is TGTGCCAGCAGCCCCGTGGCGGGGGATATTTACGAGCAGTACTTC.

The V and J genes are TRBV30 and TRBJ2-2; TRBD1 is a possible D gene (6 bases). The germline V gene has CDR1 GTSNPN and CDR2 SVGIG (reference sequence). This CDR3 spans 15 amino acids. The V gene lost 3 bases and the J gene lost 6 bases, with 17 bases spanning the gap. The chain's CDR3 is CAWRGSTGWAGELFF. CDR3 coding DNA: TGTGCCTGGAGGGGTAGTACAGGGTGGGCCGGGGAGCTGTTTTTT.

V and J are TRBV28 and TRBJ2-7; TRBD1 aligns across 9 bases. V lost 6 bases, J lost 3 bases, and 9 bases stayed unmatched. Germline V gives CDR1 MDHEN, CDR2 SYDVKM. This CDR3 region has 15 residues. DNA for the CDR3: TGTGCCAGCAGATTAACAGGGGGCGATGTCTACGAGCAGTACTTC. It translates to CASRLTGGDVYEQYF.

CDR3 coding DNA: TGTGCCAGCAGTGACCCAGCAACTAATGAAAAACTGTTTTTT. It encodes CASSDPATNEKLFF. V usage is TRBV6-1 and J usage is TRBJ1-4; D ambiguous. Germline CDR1 reads MNHNS; CDR2 reads SASEGT. This CDR3 contains 14 residues. The V and J ends lost 3 bases and 0 bases respectively, with 5 bases between them.

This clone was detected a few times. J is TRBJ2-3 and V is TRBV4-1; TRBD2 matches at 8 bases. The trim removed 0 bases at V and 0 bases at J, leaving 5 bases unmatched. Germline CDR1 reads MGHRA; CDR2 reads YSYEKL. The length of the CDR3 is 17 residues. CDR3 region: CASSQDFGGASTDTQYF. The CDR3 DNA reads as TGCGCCAGCAGCCAAGACTTCGGGGGGGCGAGCACAGATACGCAGTATTTT.

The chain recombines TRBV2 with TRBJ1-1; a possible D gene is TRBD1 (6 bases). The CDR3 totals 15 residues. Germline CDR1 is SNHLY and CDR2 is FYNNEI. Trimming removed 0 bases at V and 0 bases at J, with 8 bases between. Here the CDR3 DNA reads TGTGCCAGCAGTGAAGCGGGGGGGCTGAACACTGAAGCTTTCTTT. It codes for CASSEAGGLNTEAFF.

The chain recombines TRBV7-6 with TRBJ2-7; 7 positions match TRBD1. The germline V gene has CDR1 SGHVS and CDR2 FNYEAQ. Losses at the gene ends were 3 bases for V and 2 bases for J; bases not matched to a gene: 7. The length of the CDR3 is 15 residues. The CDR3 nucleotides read TGTGCCAGCAGCTTGGGTGGCAGGGGGACCTACGAGCAGTACTTC. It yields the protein CASSLGGRGTYEQYF.

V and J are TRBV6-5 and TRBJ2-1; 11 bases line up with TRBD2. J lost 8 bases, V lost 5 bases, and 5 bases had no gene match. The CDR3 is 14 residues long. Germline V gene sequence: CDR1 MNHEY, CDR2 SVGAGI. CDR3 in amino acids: CASSGLTSGDEQFF. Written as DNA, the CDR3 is TGTGCCAGCAGTGGGTTGACTAGCGGGGATGAGCAGTTCTTC.

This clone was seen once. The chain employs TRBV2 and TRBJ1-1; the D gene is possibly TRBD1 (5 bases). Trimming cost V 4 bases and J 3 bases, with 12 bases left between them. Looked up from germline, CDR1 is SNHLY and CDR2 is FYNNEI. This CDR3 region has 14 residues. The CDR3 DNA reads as TGTGCCAGCAGTGGGACTCGGGGGGACACTGAAGCTTTCTTT. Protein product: CASSGTRGDTEAFF. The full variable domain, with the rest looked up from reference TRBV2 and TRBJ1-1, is EPEVTQTPSHQVTQMGQEVILRCVPISNHLYFYWYRQILGQKVEFLVSFYNNEISEKSEIFDDQFSVERPDGSNFTLKIRSTKLEDSAMYFCASSGTRGDTEAFFGQGTRLTVV.

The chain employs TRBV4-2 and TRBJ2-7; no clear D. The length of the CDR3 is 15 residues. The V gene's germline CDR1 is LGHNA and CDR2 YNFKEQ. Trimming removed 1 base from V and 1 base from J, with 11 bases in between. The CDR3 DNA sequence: TGTGCCAGCAGCCAAGCACGAACAGTTTCCTACGAGCAGTACTTC. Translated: CASSQARTVSYEQYF.

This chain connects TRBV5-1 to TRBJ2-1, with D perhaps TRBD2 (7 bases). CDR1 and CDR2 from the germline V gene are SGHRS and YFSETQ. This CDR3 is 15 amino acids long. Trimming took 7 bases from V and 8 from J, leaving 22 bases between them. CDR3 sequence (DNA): TGCGCCAGCCGGATTGCGGGGGCCGGGCGTGATGAGCAGTTCTTC. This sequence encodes CASRIAGAGRDEQFF.

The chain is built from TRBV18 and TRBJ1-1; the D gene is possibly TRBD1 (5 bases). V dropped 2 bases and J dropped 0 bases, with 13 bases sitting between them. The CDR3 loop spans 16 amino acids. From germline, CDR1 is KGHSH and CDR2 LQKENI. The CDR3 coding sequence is TGTGCCAGCTCACCAGTCAGGGCTGAGATGAACACTGAAGCTTTCTTT. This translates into CASSPVRAEMNTEAFF.

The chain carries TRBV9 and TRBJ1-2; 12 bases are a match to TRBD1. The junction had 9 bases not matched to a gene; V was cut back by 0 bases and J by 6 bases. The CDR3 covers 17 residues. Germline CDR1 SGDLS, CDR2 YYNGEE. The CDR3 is CASSVGRDRGQGNGYTF. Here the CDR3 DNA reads TGTGCCAGCAGCGTAGGGCGGGACAGGGGGCAAGGAAATGGCTACACCTTC.